Following are 31 T cell receptor beta chains from one sample sequenced in a study of Tregs in tolerant kidney transplant recipients. TCRdb's copy holds only in-frame clones and misses some; the assay was immunoSEQ multiplex PCR. The table has 75,000 to 100,000 clones, roughly 92% seen once; the top ten hold roughly 4.7%. Input material: CD8+ T cells from blood. These TCRs come from a human donor in good health.

The chain has TRBV27 and TRBJ1-1, with D tentatively TRBD1 (5 bases). CDR3 size: 13 residues. Trimming removed 8 bases at V and 4 bases at J, with 14 bases between. Germline V gives CDR1 MNHEY, CDR2 SMNVEV (reference sequence). CDR3 coding DNA: TGTGCCAGCGCCGCGGGGGTCGGCACTGAAGCTTTCTTT. Translating gives CASAAGVGTEAFF.

This clone was detected once. This chain uses TRBV5-8 with TRBJ1-2; maybe TRBD1 (6 bases). The germline V gene has CDR1 SGHTS and CDR2 YDEGEE. This CDR3 region has 17 residues. V was trimmed by 5 bases and J by 2 bases, leaving 22 bases between them. For the CDR3, the DNA is TGTGCCAGCAGTCCGGATGTGGGGGGCCTCAGGAACTATGGCTACACCTTC. The encoded protein is CASSPDVGGLRNYGYTF. Filled out from reference TRBV5-8 and TRBJ1-2, the complete variable domain reads EAGVTQSPTHLIKTRGQQATLRCSPISGHTSVYWYQQALGLGLQFLLWYDEGEERNRGNFPPRFSGRQFPNYSSELNVNALELEDSALYLCASSPDVGGLRNYGYTFGSGTRLTVV.

The genes are TRBV7-7 and TRBJ2-1; D unresolved. CDR1 is SSHAT, CDR2 FNYEAQ, per germline (reference sequence). The CDR3 runs 18 residues. Trimming pared 5 bases from V and 0 bases from J, leaving 20 bases between. The CDR3 here is CASSTLTPPVLSYNEQFF. CDR3 DNA: TGTGCCAGCAGCACCCTGACTCCCCCCGTGCTCTCCTACAATGAGCAGTTCTTC.

This clone was counted only a few times. V is TRBV2 and J is TRBJ1-5; 8 bases are a match to TRBD1. V was pared by 4 bases and J by 5 bases, with 4 bases of the junction left unmatched. Germline lookup yields CDR1 SNHLY and CDR2 FYNNEI. The length of the CDR3 is 14 residues. The CDR3 DNA reads as TGTGCCAGCAGTGGAGGACAGGGAGATCAGCCCCAGCATTTT. Its translation: CASSGGQGDQPQHF.

The chain recombines TRBV6-1 with TRBJ2-3; the D gene is possibly TRBD1 (5 bases). The V end was cut by 3 bases, the J end by 0 bases, with 16 bases between. Germline V gene data show CDR1 as MNHNS and CDR2 as SASEGT. The CDR3 runs to 17 residues. The CDR3, as DNA: TGTGCCAGCAGTGAGCCCCCAGGGCTCTCTAGCACAGATACGCAGTATTTT. Amino acid sequence: CASSEPPGLSSTDTQYF.

The V call is TRBV9, the J call TRBJ2-7; TRBD1 agrees at 8 bases. V was pared by 4 bases and J by 2 bases, with 11 bases of the junction left unmatched. The CDR3 runs to 16 residues. Germline CDR1 SGDLS, CDR2 YYNGEE. The CDR3 loop reads CASSPIPDRGTYEQYF. The CDR3 region has the DNA TGTGCCAGCAGCCCCATCCCAGACAGGGGAACCTACGAGCAGTACTTC.

The chain recombines TRBV5-1 with TRBJ2-7; 13 positions agree with TRBD2. V dropped 0 bases and J dropped 4; count of bases not matched to a gene: 10. Germline V lookup: CDR1 SGHRS, CDR2 YFSETQ. CDR3 size: 18 residues. CDR3 sequence (DNA): TGCGCCAGCAGCTTGGCCGCGACTAGCGGGGGGTTAGCGTACGAGCAGTACTTC. Encoded protein: CASSLAATSGGLAYEQYF. Full variable domain (rest looked up from reference TRBV5-1 and TRBJ2-7): KAGVTQTPRYLIKTRGQQVTLSCSPISGHRSVSWYQQTPGQGLQFLFEYFSETQRNKGNFPGRFSGRQFSNSRSEMNVSTLELGDSALYLCASSLAATSGGLAYEQYFGPGTRLTVT.

The chain employs TRBV6-5 and TRBJ2-7, with D perhaps TRBD1 (6 bases). V gave up 2 bases and J gave up 3 bases, with 11 bases separating them. Germline CDR1 reads MNHEY; CDR2 reads SVGAGI. This CDR3 is built from 14 residues. CDR3 nucleotide sequence: TGTGCCAGCAGTTACGTACAGGGAAACTACGAGCAGTACTTC. As protein: CASSYVQGNYEQYF.

The chain combines TRBV19 with TRBJ2-5; weak D call: TRBD1 (5 bases). With 1 base removed from V and 2 bases from J, the gap between germline ends came to 14 bases. Germline values: CDR1 LNHDA, CDR2 SQIVND (reference sequence). The CDR3 length is 16 residues. The CDR3 nucleotides are TGTGCCAGTAGTATAGTGGCGGCGCGACAGCAAGAGACCCAGTACTTC. This codes for CASSIVAARQQETQYF.

The chain is built from TRBV6-5 and TRBJ1-1; D unclear. The CDR3 is 15 residues long. Germline CDR1 reads MNHEY; CDR2 reads SVGAGI. Between the trimmed V and J ends, which lost 4 bases and 5 bases, there was a span of 17 bases. The CDR3 DNA sequence: TGTGCCAGCAGTTTGGGAGACTTTGGGAGAACTGAAGCTTTCTTT. Protein sequence: CASSLGDFGRTEAFF.

This sequence joins TRBV27 and TRBJ1-4, with D perhaps matching TRBD1 (6 bases). Germline CDR1 is MNHEY and CDR2 is SMNVEV (reference sequence). V lost 6 bases and J lost 6, with 14 bases in between. CDR3 length: 14 residues. Here the CDR3 reads CASSLYRDYEKLFF. The CDR3 DNA is TGTGCCAGCAGCCTTTACAGGGATTATGAAAAACTGTTTTTT.

The chain combines TRBV7-9 with TRBJ1-1; D ambiguous. The CDR3 covers 12 residues. Germline V gene data show CDR1 as SEHNR and CDR2 as FQNEAQ (reference sequence). V was trimmed by 2 bases and J by 7 bases, leaving 8 bases between them. CDR3 sequence: CASSLKRHEAFF. The CDR3 DNA reads as TGTGCCAGCAGCTTAAAACGCCATGAAGCTTTCTTT.

The chain joins TRBV27 to TRBJ2-1; D may match TRBD1 or TRBD2 (5 bases each). This CDR3 contains 15 residues. V was cut by 4 bases and J by 7 bases, with 17 bases left in between. Germline values: CDR1 MNHEY, CDR2 SMNVEV (reference sequence). The CDR3: CASSWDRGGLNEQFF. As DNA, the CDR3 is TGTGCCAGCAGTTGGGACCGAGGAGGTCTGAATGAGCAGTTCTTC.

The chain recombines TRBV7-9 with TRBJ2-1, with D possibly TRBD2 on 7 matching bases. V was cut by 4 bases and J by 0 bases, with 19 bases left in between. The CDR3 runs 18 residues. CDR1 is SEHNR, CDR2 FQNEAQ, per germline (reference sequence). The CDR3: CASSSTAGAWSSYNEQFF. In nucleotides, the CDR3 is TGTGCCAGCAGCTCCACCGCGGGGGCCTGGAGCTCCTACAATGAGCAGTTCTTC. The variable domain in full, completed from reference TRBV7-9 and TRBJ2-1, reads DTGVSQNPRHKITKRGQNVTFRCDPISEHNRLYWYRQTLGQGPEFLTYFQNEAQLEKSRLLSDRFSAERPKGSFSTLEIQRTEQGDSAMYLCASSSTAGAWSSYNEQFFGPGTRLTVL.

J is TRBJ2-3 and V is TRBV5-6; 8 bases map to TRBD2. V dropped 0 bases and J dropped 3; count of bases not matched to a gene: 3. Germline V CDR1 and CDR2: SGHDT, YYEEEE. CDR3 length: 15 residues. CDR3 coding DNA: TGTGCCAGCAGCTTGGCGGCGGGGGGAACAGATACGCAGTATTTT. Protein: CASSLAAGGTDTQYF.

J is TRBJ2-7 and V is TRBV10-3, with a tentative D call TRBD1 (5 bases). The V end lost 1 base, the J end lost 3 bases, and 10 bases lay between the germline ends. Germline loops: CDR1 ENHRY, CDR2 SYGVKD. The CDR3 length is 14 residues. The CDR3 DNA sequence: TGTGCCATCAGTGAGTTAGGGGAAAACTACGAGCAGTACTTC. Protein product: CAISELGENYEQYF.

V is TRBV2 and J is TRBJ2-7, with 12 bases aligning to TRBD2. V lost 5 bases, J lost 3 bases, and 2 bases stayed unmatched. CDR1 and CDR2 (germline): SNHLY, FYNNEI. This CDR3 has 14 amino acids. In DNA form, the CDR3 reads TGTGCCAGCAGTAGACTAGCGGGAGACTACGAGCAGTACTTC. Its translation: CASSRLAGDYEQYF.

Notes on this clone: The same CDR3 is also encoded by other DNA sequences in this sample. This rearrangement joins TRBV7-9 to TRBJ2-2; D call uncertain. The germline V and J ends were trimmed by 1 base and 4 bases, with 1 base remaining between them. Germline lookup yields CDR1 SEHNR and CDR2 FQNEAQ (reference sequence). The CDR3 is 12 amino acids. The chain's CDR3 is CASSLGTGELFF. The CDR3 DNA follows: TGTGCCAGCAGCTTAGGCACCGGGGAGCTGTTTTTT. Full variable domain (rest looked up from reference TRBV7-9 and TRBJ2-2): DTGVSQNPRHKITKRGQNVTFRCDPISEHNRLYWYRQTLGQGPEFLTYFQNEAQLEKSRLLSDRFSAERPKGSFSTLEIQRTEQGDSAMYLCASSLGTGELFFGEGSRLTVL.

This chain uses TRBV6-1 with TRBJ2-1; no definite D call. V was trimmed by 2 bases and J by 6 bases, leaving 5 bases between them. The CDR3 is 12 residues long. The V gene's germline CDR1 is MNHNS and CDR2 SASEGT. CDR3 coding DNA: TGTGCCAGCAGTGAATTGACCAATGAGCAGTTCTTC. Its translation: CASSELTNEQFF.

This chain connects TRBV5-1 to TRBJ2-7, with D hard to call. V lost 4 bases to trimming and J lost 2 bases, with 10 bases between them. Germline V lookup: CDR1 SGHRS, CDR2 YFSETQ. The CDR3 length is 13 residues. The CDR3 region has the DNA TGCGCCAGCAGCGCTGGGATAGCCTACGAGCAGTACTTC. Its protein product is CASSAGIAYEQYF.

CDR3 sequence: CASKDGASYNEQFF. The CDR3 coding sequence is TGTGCCAGCAAGGACGGGGCCTCCTACAATGAGCAGTTCTTC. V usage is TRBV2 and J usage is TRBJ2-1; D possibly uses TRBD1 or TRBD2 (5 bases each). V lost 7 bases and J lost 0, with 10 bases in between. This CDR3 region has 14 residues. CDR1 SNHLY and CDR2 FYNNEI come from the germline V gene.

This clone was detected only once. This chain uses TRBV15 with TRBJ2-2; D tentatively reads TRBD1 or TRBD2 (5 bases each). Germline CDR1 is LNHNV and CDR2 is YYDKDF (reference sequence). V was pared by 0 bases and J by 1 base, with 15 bases between. The CDR3 is 18 amino acids. CDR3 region: CATSRDRTGTVNTGELFF. The CDR3 DNA reads TGTGCCACCAGCAGAGACCGAACCGGGACGGTGAACACCGGGGAGCTGTTTTTT.

V gene TRBV4-2 combines with J gene TRBJ1-2; D gene ambiguous. V was shortened by 7 bases and J by 8 bases, with 14 bases between the two germline ends. CDR1 LGHNA and CDR2 YNFKEQ come from the germline V gene. There are 12 residues in the CDR3. The chain's CDR3 is CASTFRGMGYTF. As DNA, the CDR3 is TGTGCCAGCACCTTTCGTGGCATGGGCTACACCTTC.

V is TRBV6-5 and J is TRBJ2-2, with D hard to call. The CDR3 is 13 residues long. CDR1 is MNHEY and CDR2 is SVGAGI in the germline V gene. V was shortened by 0 bases and J by 5 bases, with 4 bases between the two germline ends. The CDR3 region has the DNA TGTGCCAGCAGTTACTCTGAGACCGGGGAGCTGTTTTTT. It is translated as CASSYSETGELFF.

This clone was picked up many times. CDR3 amino acids: CASSQADRVSNQPQHF. Here the CDR3 DNA reads TGCGCCAGCAGCCAGGCGGACAGGGTGAGCAATCAGCCCCAGCATTTT. The chain recombines TRBV4-1 with TRBJ1-5, with 8 nucleotides matching TRBD1. CDR1 and CDR2 (germline): MGHRA, YSYEKL. There are 16 residues in the CDR3. With 3 bases clipped from V and 1 base from J, the junction kept 5 bases outside the gene matches.

V is TRBV19 and J is TRBJ1-1; D is unclear. The CDR3 has 15 amino acids. V lost 0 bases and J lost 7, with 15 bases in between. Germline V gives CDR1 LNHDA, CDR2 SQIVND (reference sequence). As DNA, the CDR3 is TGTGCCAGTAGTATAGATCTATATACACAGAGTGAAGCTTTCTTT. It translates to CASSIDLYTQSEAFF.

V usage is TRBV18 and J usage is TRBJ2-2, with 7 nucleotides matching TRBD1. The germline CDR1 and CDR2 sequences are KGHSH and LQKENI. This CDR3 contains 19 residues. The J segment lost 5 bases and the V segment lost 6 bases, leaving 21 bases of the junction unmatched. Here the CDR3 DNA reads TGTGCCAGCTCTCCAAACCACCCAGGTTCTGGGACAGAGACCGGGGAGCTGTTTTTT. Its translation: CASSPNHPGSGTETGELFF.

The rearrangement uses TRBV19 and TRBJ1-3, with 8 bases fitting TRBD1. The CDR3 is 15 amino acids. Germline V gives CDR1 LNHDA, CDR2 SQIVND (reference sequence). J gave up 2 bases and V 7 bases, and 7 bases lay outside the gene matches. DNA of the CDR3: TGTGCCAGTATTCAGGGGGCGATCGCTGGAAACACCATATATTTT. Translation gives CASIQGAIAGNTIYF.

The rearrangement joins TRBV30 to TRBJ2-7; D call uncertain. Germline CDR1 reads GTSNPN; CDR2 reads SVGIG (reference sequence). The V and J ends lost 1 base and 0 bases respectively, with 4 bases between them. The CDR3 loop spans 12 amino acids. The CDR3 nucleotides are TGTGCCTGGAGTGAGTCCTCCTACGAGCAGTACTTC. It codes for CAWSESSYEQYF.

This clone was counted between two and nine times. V usage is TRBV6-1 and J usage is TRBJ2-5, with D tentatively TRBD2 (6 bases). The V end lost 6 bases, the J end lost 3 bases, and 17 bases lay between the germline ends. The CDR3 is 15 amino acids. Germline lookup yields CDR1 MNHNS and CDR2 SASEGT. CDR3 amino acids: CASRLLANPKETQYF. CDR3 in DNA: TGTGCCAGCAGGCTCCTAGCGAACCCAAAAGAGACCCAGTACTTC.

This clone was recorded once. The chain recombines TRBV4-1 with TRBJ2-7, with 9 bases identical to TRBD2. Trimming removed 4 bases from V and 7 bases from J; junction bases left unmatched: 8. CDR3 length: 14 residues. Germline loops: CDR1 MGHRA, CDR2 YSYEKL. The CDR3 DNA reads as TGCGCCAGCAGCCTGACTAGCGGCGTGTTGGAGCAGTACTTC. Amino acids: CASSLTSGVLEQYF.